Below are 9 T cell receptor beta chains sequenced from a single sample in a study of cytomegalovirus exposure and HLA in healthy donors. In the PCR, 60 Vbeta and 13 Jbeta primers were used. Using immunoSEQ multiplex PCR, the repertoire was profiled, and TCRdb retains in-frame clones only, with some absent. The data show 55,000 to 80,000 clones, with about two thirds seen just once and more than 2% held by the top ten. The sequenced sample was PBMCs. These receptor sequences come from a woman aged 25 to 39 in good health and CMV-seronegative.

V usage is TRBV18 and J usage is TRBJ1-4, with a possible D match to TRBD1 (6 bases). V shed 4 bases and J shed 2 bases, with 11 bases lying between them. The CDR3 totals 15 residues. CDR1 KGHSH and CDR2 LQKENI come from the germline V gene. This CDR3 reads CASSLRGGTNEKLFF. Here the CDR3 DNA reads TGTGCCAGCTCACTTCGGGGGGGCACTAATGAAAAACTGTTTTTT.

This clone has just one count. V gene TRBV7-6 combines with J gene TRBJ1-1, with TRBD1 matching over 8 bases. Germline trimming cut 5 bases from V and 4 bases from J; bases unmatched to any gene: 12. In germline, CDR1 is SGHVS, CDR2 FNYEAQ. CDR3 length: 16 residues. DNA for the CDR3: TGTGCCAGCAGCCCCGGGAACAGGGGGTCGGGCACTGAAGCTTTCTTT. Protein product: CASSPGNRGSGTEAFF.

The chain employs TRBV7-9 and TRBJ2-3; D perhaps matches TRBD1 (5 bases). CDR1 and CDR2 (germline): SEHNR, FQNEAQ (reference sequence). Trimming shortened V by 1 base and J by 1 base, and 9 bases separated the two germline ends. This CDR3 comprises 15 residues. In nucleotides, the CDR3 is TGTGCCAGCAGCTTAGTGGGGCCCCGCACAGATACGCAGTATTTT. It encodes CASSLVGPRTDTQYF. The whole variable domain, filled in from reference TRBV7-9 and TRBJ2-3, reads DTGVSQNPRHKITKRGQNVTFRCDPISEHNRLYWYRQTLGQGPEFLTYFQNEAQLEKSRLLSDRFSAERPKGSFSTLEIQRTEQGDSAMYLCASSLVGPRTDTQYFGPGTRLTVL.

The genes are TRBV2 and TRBJ2-5, with unresolved D. The CDR3 spans 15 residues. Per the germline V gene, CDR1 is SNHLY and CDR2 is FYNNEI. V was cut by 1 base and J by 0 bases, with 9 bases left in between. CDR3 sequence (DNA): TGTGCCAGCAGTGAAGACCAGGCGTACCAAGAGACCCAGTACTTC. Translation: CASSEDQAYQETQYF.

The J gene is TRBJ1-4, the V gene TRBV15, with TRBD1 matching 7 bases. The CDR3 runs to 16 residues. After removal of 4 bases from V and 7 bases from J, the junction contained 12 bases not matched to a gene. CDR1 and CDR2 from the germline V gene are LNHNV and YYDKDF (reference sequence). CDR3 bases: TGTGCCACCAGCATGGGGTTCGAGGGGGCGGGTGAAAAACTGTTTTTT. It encodes CATSMGFEGAGEKLFF.

V and J are TRBV6-1 and TRBJ1-2; D uncertain. The V gene lost 2 bases and the J gene lost 8 bases, with 9 bases spanning the gap. CDR1 is MNHNS, CDR2 SASEGT, per germline. There are 12 residues in the CDR3. The CDR3 DNA follows: TGTGCCAGCAGTGAATGGGCGGGCGGCTACACCTTC. Its translation is CASSEWAGGYTF.

The chain uses TRBV5-1 and TRBJ1-5, with TRBD1 matching over 8 bases. Germline V gene sequence: CDR1 SGHRS, CDR2 YFSETQ. The CDR3 is made up of 15 amino acids. The junction had 6 bases not matched to a gene; V was cut back by 5 bases and J by 2 bases. CDR3 nucleotide sequence: TGCGCCAGCAGATTGACAGGGGCGGGCAATCAGCCCCAGCATTTT. Amino acids: CASRLTGAGNQPQHF.

This clone appeared a few times. The chain employs TRBV6-4 and TRBJ1-6; no firm D call. The CDR3 has 13 residues. The V end lost 2 bases, the J end lost 9 bases, and 8 bases lay between the germline ends. CDR1 and CDR2 (germline): MRHNA, SNTAGT. The CDR3 nucleotides are TGTGCCAGCAGTGACAGCGCTGGTTCACCCCTCCACTTT. Its protein is CASSDSAGSPLHF.

The chain couples TRBV5-6 to TRBJ1-1; no definite D call. The CDR3 consists of 13 residues. Per germline, CDR1 SGHDT and CDR2 YYEEEE. The V end was cut by 1 base, the J end by 2 bases, with 6 bases between. The CDR3 spells CASSLLENTEAFF. The CDR3 nucleotides read TGTGCCAGCAGCTTGTTAGAAAACACTGAAGCTTTCTTT.